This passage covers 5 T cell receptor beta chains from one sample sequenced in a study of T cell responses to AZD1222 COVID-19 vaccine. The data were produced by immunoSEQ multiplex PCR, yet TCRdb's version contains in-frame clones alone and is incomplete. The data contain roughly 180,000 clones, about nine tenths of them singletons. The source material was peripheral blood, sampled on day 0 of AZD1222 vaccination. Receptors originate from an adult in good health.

In DNA form, the CDR3 reads TGTGCCAGCAGCCCCAGGGGGCTAAGCAATCAGCCCCAGCATTTT. This sequence encodes CASSPRGLSNQPQHF. The chain joins TRBV5-5 to TRBJ1-5; 8 bases line up with TRBD1. CDR3 length: 15 amino acids. The V segment lost 4 bases and the J segment 1 base; nucleotides outside the gene matches: 4. The germline V gene has CDR1 SGHKS and CDR2 YYEKEE (reference sequence). The variable domain in full, with the rest retrieved from reference TRBV5-5 and TRBJ1-5, is DAGVTQSPTHLIKTRGQQVTLRCSPISGHKSVSWYQQVLGQGPQFIFQYYEKEERGRGNFPDRFSARQFPNYSSELNVNALLLGDSALYLCASSPRGLSNQPQHFGDGTRLSIL.

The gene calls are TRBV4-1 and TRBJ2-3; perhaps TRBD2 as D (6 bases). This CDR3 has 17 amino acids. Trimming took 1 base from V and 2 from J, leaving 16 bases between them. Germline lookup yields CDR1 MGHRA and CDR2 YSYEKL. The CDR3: CASSQGVLGGYTDTQYF. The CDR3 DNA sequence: TGCGCCAGCAGCCAAGGCGTACTGGGGGGATACACAGATACGCAGTATTTT.

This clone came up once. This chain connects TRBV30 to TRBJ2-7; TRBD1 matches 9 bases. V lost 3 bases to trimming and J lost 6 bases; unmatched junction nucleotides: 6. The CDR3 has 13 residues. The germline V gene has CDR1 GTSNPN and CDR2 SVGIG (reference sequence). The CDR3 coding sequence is TGTGCCTGGAGGGGACAGGGTAAGGGCGAGCAGTACTTC. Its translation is CAWRGQGKGEQYF.

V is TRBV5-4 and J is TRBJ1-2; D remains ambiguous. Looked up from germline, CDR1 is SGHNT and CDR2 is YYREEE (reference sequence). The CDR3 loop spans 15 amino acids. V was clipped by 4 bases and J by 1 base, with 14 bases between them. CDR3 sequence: CASSHASGSNYGYTF. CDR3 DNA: TGTGCCAGCAGCCATGCCTCGGGCAGTAACTATGGCTACACCTTC.

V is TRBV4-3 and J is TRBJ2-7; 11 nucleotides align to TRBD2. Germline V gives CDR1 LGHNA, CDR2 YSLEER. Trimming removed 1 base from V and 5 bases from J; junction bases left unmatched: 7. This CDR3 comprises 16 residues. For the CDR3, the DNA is TGCGCCAGCAGCCAAGTATTAGCGGGGGGGCTAAACGAGCAGTACTTC. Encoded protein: CASSQVLAGGLNEQYF.